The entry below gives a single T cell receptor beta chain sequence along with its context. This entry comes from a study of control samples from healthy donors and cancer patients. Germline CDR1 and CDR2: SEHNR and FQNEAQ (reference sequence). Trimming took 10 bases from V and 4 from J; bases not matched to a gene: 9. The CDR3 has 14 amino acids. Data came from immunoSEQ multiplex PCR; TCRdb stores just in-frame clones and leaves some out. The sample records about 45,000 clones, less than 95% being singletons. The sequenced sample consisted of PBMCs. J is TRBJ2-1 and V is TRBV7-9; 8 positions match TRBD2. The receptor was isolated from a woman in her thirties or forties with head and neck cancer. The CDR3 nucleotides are TGTGCCACCTTAGCGGGATCTTTGTACAATGAGCAGTTCTTC. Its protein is CATLAGSLYNEQFF.